The T cell receptor beta chain described here comes from a study of blood T cells in healthy people across ages. This CDR3 is built from 14 residues. The germline V gene has CDR1 LGHDT and CDR2 YNNKEL (reference sequence). J lost 3 bases, V lost 1 base, and 3 bases had no gene match. A J-beta primer mix and a sample-barcoded 5' primer were used in a second PCR of roughly 6 to 12 cycles. Per sample, CDR3-containing paired-end reads numbered at least 2.5 million. MiXCR was run by TCRdb on the 5' RACE reads, yielding one entry per CDR3 protein. The top ten clones hold less than 20% of a sample with roughly 650,000 distinct CDR3 sequences, approximately 30% of them seen once. At least ten counts were recorded for this clonotype. Its antigen is as yet unknown. General study points: Across the age range, TCR beta diversity per million T cells fell in a roughly linear way. Investigators treated diversity estimates from one million T cells as underestimates. Not knowing donor CMV status may have confounded expanded clonotype changes.

This TCR was sampled from a woman of 80 years or more in good health. The chain couples TRBV3-1 to TRBJ2-7; 7 bases align to TRBD1. The source material was blood. CDR3 bases: TGTGCCAGCAGCCAAGGGGGACAGATCTACGAGCAGTACTTC. Its protein is CASSQGGQIYEQYF.